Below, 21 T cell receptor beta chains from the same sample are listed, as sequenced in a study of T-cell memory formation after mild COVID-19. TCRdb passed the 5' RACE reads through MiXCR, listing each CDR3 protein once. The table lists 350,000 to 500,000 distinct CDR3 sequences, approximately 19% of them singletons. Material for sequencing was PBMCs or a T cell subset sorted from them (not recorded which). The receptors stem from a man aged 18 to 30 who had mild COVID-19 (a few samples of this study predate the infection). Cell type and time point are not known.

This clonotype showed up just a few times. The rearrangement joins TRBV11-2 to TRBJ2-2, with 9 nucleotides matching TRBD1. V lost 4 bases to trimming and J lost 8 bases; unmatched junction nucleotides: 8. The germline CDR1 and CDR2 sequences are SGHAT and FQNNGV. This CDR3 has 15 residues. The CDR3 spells CASSSRDRAIGELFF. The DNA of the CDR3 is TGTGCCAGCAGCTCCCGGGACAGGGCGATAGGGGAGCTGTTTTTT.

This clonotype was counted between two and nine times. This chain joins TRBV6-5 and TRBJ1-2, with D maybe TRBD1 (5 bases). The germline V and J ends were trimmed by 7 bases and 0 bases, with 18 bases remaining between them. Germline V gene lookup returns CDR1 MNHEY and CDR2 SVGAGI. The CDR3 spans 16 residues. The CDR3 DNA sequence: TGTGCCAGCACTCTCCGGGGGGGTGGAACTAACTATGGCTACACCTTC. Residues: CASTLRGGGTNYGYTF.

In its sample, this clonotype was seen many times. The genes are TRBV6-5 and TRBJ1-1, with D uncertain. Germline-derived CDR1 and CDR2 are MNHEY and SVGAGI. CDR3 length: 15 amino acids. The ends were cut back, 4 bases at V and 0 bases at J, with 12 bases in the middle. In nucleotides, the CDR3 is TGTGCCAGCAGTTTCCGCCCTCACATGAACACTGAAGCTTTCTTT. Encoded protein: CASSFRPHMNTEAFF.

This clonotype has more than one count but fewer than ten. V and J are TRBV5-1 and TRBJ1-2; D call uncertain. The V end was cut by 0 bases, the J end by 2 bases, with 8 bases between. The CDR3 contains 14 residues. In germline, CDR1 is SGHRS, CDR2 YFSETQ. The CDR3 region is CASSLGSGNYGYTF. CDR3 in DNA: TGCGCCAGCAGCTTGGGGTCCGGAAACTATGGCTACACCTTC.

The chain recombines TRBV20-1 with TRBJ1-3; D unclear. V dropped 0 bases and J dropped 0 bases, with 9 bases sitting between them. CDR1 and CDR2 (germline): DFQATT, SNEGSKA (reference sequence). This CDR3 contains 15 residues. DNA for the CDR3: TGCAGTGCTAGAGATAGGCAGTTCTCTGGAAACACCATATATTTT. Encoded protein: CSARDRQFSGNTIYF.

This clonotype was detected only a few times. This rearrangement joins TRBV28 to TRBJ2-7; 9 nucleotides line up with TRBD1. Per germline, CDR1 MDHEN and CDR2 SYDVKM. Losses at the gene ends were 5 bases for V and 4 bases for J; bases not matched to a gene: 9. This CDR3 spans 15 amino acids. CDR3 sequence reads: CASSGLGTGFYEQYV. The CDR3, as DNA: TGTGCCAGCAGTGGGTTGGGGACAGGGTTTTACGAGCAGTACGTC.

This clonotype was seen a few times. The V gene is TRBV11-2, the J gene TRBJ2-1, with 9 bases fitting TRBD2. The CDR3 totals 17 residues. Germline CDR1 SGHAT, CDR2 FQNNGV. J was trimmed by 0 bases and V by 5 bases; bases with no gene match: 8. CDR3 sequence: CASSLSGGSFSYNEQFF. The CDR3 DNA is TGTGCCAGCAGCCTCAGCGGGGGGTCCTTCTCCTACAATGAGCAGTTCTTC. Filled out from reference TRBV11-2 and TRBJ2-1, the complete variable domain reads EAGVAQSPRYKIIEKRQSVAFWCNPISGHATLYWYQQILGQGPKLLIQFQNNGVVDDSQLPKDRFSAERLKGVDSTLKIQPAKLEDSAVYLCASSLSGGSFSYNEQFFGPGTRLTVL.

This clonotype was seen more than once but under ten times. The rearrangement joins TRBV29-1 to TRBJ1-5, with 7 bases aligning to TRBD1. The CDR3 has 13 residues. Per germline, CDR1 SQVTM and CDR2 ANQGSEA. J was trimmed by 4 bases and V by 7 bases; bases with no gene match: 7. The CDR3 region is CSAARDRNQPQHF. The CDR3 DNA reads TGCAGCGCGGCCCGGGACAGAAATCAGCCCCAGCATTTT.

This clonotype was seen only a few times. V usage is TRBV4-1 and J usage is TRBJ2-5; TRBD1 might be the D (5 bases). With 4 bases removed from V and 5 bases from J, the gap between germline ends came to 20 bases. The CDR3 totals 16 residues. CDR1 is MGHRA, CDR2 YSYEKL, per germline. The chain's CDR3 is CASSRVWQGSWETQYF. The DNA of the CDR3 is TGCGCCAGCAGCCGAGTCTGGCAGGGTTCGTGGGAGACCCAGTACTTC.

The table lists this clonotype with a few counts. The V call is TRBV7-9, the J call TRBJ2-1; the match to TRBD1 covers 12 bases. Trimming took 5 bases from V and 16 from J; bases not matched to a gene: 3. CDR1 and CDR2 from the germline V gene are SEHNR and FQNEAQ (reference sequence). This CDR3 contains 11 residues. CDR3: CASSQGQGAFF. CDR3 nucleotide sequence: TGTGCCAGCAGCCAGGGACAGGGGGCATTCTTC.

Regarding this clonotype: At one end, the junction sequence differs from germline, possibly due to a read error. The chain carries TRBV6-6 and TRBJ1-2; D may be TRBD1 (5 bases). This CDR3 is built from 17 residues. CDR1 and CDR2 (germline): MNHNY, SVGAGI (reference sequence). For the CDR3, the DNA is TGTGACAGCAGTTTCACTGGGGTAGCAGGGAGAAGATATGGCTACACCTTC. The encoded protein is CDSSFTGVAGRRYGYTF.

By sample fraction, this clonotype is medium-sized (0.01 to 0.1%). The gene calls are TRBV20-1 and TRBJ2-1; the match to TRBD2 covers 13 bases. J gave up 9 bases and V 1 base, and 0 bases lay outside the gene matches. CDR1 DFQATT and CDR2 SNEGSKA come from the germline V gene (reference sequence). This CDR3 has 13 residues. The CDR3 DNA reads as TGCAGTGCTAGAGGACTAGCGGGGGGTGAGCAGTTCTTC. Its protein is CSARGLAGGEQFF.

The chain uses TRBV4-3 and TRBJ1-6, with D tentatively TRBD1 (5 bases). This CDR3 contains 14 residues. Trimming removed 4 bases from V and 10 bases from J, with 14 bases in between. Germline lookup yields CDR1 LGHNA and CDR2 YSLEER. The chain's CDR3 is CASSLQAGYSPLHF. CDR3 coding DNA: TGCGCCAGCAGCCTACAGGCGGGTTACTCACCCCTCCACTTT.

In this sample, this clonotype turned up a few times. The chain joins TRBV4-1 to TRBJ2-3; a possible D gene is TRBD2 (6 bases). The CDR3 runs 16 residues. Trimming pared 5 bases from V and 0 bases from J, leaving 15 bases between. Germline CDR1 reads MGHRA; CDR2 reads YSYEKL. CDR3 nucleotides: TGCGCCAGCAGCGTGGGGCTAGCGCCTAGCACAGATACGCAGTATTTT. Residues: CASSVGLAPSTDTQYF.

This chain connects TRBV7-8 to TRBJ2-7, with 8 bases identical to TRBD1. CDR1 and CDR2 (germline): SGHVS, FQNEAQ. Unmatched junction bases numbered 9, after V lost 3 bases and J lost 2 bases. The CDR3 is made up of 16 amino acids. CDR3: CASSLPDGTGPYEQYF. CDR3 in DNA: TGTGCCAGCAGCTTGCCCGACGGGACAGGCCCCTACGAGCAGTACTTC.

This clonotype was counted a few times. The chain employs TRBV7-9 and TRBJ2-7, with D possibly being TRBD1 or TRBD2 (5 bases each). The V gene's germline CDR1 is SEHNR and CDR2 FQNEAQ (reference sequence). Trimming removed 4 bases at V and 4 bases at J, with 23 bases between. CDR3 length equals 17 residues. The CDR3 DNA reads TGTGCCAGCAGCTCCGACGGGGCAGACCCATACCTTTACGAGCAGTACGTC. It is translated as CASSSDGADPYLYEQYV.

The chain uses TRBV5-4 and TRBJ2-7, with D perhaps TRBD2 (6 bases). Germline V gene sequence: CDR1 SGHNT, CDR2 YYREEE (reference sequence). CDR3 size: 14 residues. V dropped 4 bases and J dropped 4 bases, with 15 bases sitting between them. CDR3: CASSPDTSFYEQYV. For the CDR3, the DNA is TGTGCCAGCAGCCCTGACACTAGCTTTTACGAGCAGTACGTC.

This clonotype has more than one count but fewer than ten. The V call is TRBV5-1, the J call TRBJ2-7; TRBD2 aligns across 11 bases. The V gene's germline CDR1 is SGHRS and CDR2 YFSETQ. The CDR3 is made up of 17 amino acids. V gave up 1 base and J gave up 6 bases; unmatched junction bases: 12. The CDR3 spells CASSLTSGGYGGGEQYF. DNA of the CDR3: TGCGCCAGCAGCTTGACTAGCGGGGGCTACGGAGGAGGCGAGCAGTACTTC.

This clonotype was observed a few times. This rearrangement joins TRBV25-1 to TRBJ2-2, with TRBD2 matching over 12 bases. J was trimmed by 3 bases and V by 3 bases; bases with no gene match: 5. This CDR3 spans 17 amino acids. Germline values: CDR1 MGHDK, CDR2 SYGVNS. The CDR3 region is CASSDASGGDYTGELFF. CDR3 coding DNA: TGTGCCAGCAGTGACGCTAGCGGGGGGGATTACACCGGGGAGCTGTTTTTT.

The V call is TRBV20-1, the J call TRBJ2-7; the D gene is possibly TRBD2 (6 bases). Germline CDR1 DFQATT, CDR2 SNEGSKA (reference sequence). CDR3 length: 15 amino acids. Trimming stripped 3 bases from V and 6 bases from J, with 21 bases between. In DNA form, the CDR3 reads TGCAGTGCTAGGGGGGAGGACTACGACCGAGGCGAGCAGTACGTC. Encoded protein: CSARGEDYDRGEQYV.

This chain's CDR3 is CATSSTISGELFF. The CDR3 nucleotides read TGTGCCACCAGCAGTACAATCTCCGGGGAGCTGTTTTTT. J is TRBJ2-2 and V is TRBV15; D unresolved. CDR1 and CDR2 (germline): LNHNV, YYDKDF (reference sequence). V lost 3 bases and J 6 bases, leaving 8 bases between the germline ends. This CDR3 has 13 amino acids.